These 19 T cell receptor beta chains originate from one sample sequenced in a study of blood T cells in healthy people across ages (dated by TCRdb to between 2015 and 2017). Receptor amplification or capture employed 5' RACE. The run used an Illumina HiSeq 2500. A second PCR of roughly 7 to 11 cycles was performed with a sample-barcoded 5' primer and a J-beta primer mix. The public reads were quality trimmed at Q25 with fastp and then assembled into clones with MiXCR by TCRdb, keeping productive beta chains. CDR3 protein sequences are deduplicated, and each keeps its most common genes and DNA. This sample has about 570,000 distinct CDR3 sequences in its table, and 25% to 30% of those were observed once. The ten top clones hold about a fifth of the sample. Sequenced: blood. The receptors shown here come from a woman in her sixties or seventies in good health.

The chain has TRBV7-2 and TRBJ2-5; 12 bases are a match to TRBD2. The CDR3 sequence is 17 residues long. Germline-derived CDR1 and CDR2 are SGHTA and FQGNSA. The V and J ends lost 1 base and 5 bases, in that order; junction bases with no gene match: 8. Written as DNA, the CDR3 is TGTGCCAGCAGCTTAGAGCCTAGCGGGGGGGCCAGTGAGACCCAGTACTTC. Its protein product is CASSLEPSGGASETQYF.

This chain connects TRBV6-5 to TRBJ1-3, with D perhaps TRBD1 (6 bases). The ends were cut back, 5 bases at V and 4 bases at J, with 12 bases in the middle. Germline V gives CDR1 MNHEY, CDR2 SVGAGI. The CDR3 consists of 14 residues. The CDR3 DNA reads as TGTGCCAGCAGTACCCAGGGGAGGGGAAACACCATATATTTT. Protein sequence: CASSTQGRGNTIYF.

The chain couples TRBV11-1 to TRBJ2-7, with a possible D match to TRBD1 (5 bases). This CDR3 is built from 14 residues. V lost 4 bases, J lost 1 base, and 11 bases lay in between. Germline V CDR1 and CDR2: SGHAT, FQDESV (reference sequence). CDR3 DNA sequence: TGTGCCAGCAGCTCCCAGGGATTTTCCTACGAGCAGTACTTC. Translating it yields CASSSQGFSYEQYF.

This chain connects TRBV3-1 to TRBJ2-4; D gene ambiguous. Germline-derived CDR1 and CDR2 are LGHDT and YNNKEL (reference sequence). Trimming shortened V by 2 bases and J by 1 base, and 6 bases separated the two germline ends. This CDR3 region has 14 residues. The CDR3 region is CASSQLEAKNIQYF. The CDR3 DNA reads TGTGCCAGCAGCCAACTAGAGGCCAAAAACATTCAGTACTTC.

This clonotype was seen only a few times. The chain is built from TRBV18 and TRBJ1-1; the D gene is possibly TRBD1 (5 bases). Germline V gene data show CDR1 as KGHSH and CDR2 as LQKENI. The ends were cut back, 2 bases at V and 0 bases at J, with 10 bases in the middle. This CDR3 has 15 residues. This CDR3 is CASSPGGQMNTEAFF. CDR3 bases: TGTGCCAGCTCACCAGGAGGACAAATGAACACTGAAGCTTTCTTT. Full variable domain (rest looked up from reference TRBV18 and TRBJ1-1): NAGVMQNPRHLVRRRGQEARLRCSPMKGHSHVYWYRQLPEEGLKFMVYLQKENIIDESGMPKERFSAEFPKEGPSILRIQQVVRGDSAAYFCASSPGGQMNTEAFFGQGTRLTVV.

The DNA for the CDR3 is TGTGCCAGCAGCTTAAGTTCCACGAGCGGGGGGCGACAAGAGACCCAGTACTTC. Translation gives CASSLSSTSGGRQETQYF. This chain links TRBV11-2 with TRBJ2-5; TRBD2 aligns across 9 bases. The CDR3 totals 18 residues. The ends lost 2 bases at V and 2 bases at J; junction bases unmatched: 12. Germline V gene data show CDR1 as SGHAT and CDR2 as FQNNGV.

This clonotype turned up a few times. At one end the junction does not follow the germline gene, possibly because of a read error. This chain joins TRBV20-1 and TRBJ2-7; tentative D call: TRBD2 (5 bases). Germline V gene sequence: CDR1 DFQATT, CDR2 SNEGSKA (reference sequence). The CDR3 length is 12 residues. Here the CDR3 DNA reads TGCGGTGCTAGAGGTAGTACTAGGCGGCAGTACTTC. Amino acids: CGARGSTRRQYF.

This clonotype came up a few times. The rearrangement joins TRBV7-3 to TRBJ2-1; 8 positions agree with TRBD2. Germline CDR1 SGHTA, CDR2 FQGTGA. V was clipped by 5 bases and J by 2 bases; unmatched bases: 5. This CDR3 is 15 amino acids long. The CDR3 is CASSPPGLAYNEQFF. Here the CDR3 DNA reads TGTGCCAGCAGCCCCCCGGGACTAGCCTACAATGAGCAGTTCTTC.

This chain connects TRBV7-2 to TRBJ2-4; D is possibly TRBD2 (7 bases). V was pared by 2 bases and J by 6 bases, with 20 bases between. CDR1 is SGHTA, CDR2 FQGNSA, per germline. The CDR3 length is 17 residues. CDR3 sequence (DNA): TGTGCCAGCAGCTTAAATATAGGGGGGGGAGTCGGAAACATTCAGTACTTC. Its protein is CASSLNIGGGVGNIQYF. Using reference TRBV7-2 and TRBJ2-4 for the parts outside the CDR3, the full variable domain is GAGVSQSPSNKVTEKGKDVELRCDPISGHTALYWYRQSLGQGLEFLIYFQGNSAPDKSGLPSDRFSAERTGGSVSTLTIQRTQQEDSAVYLCASSLNIGGGVGNIQYFGAGTRLSVL.

V gene TRBV20-1 combines with J gene TRBJ2-1; D gene uncertain. This CDR3 is 11 amino acids long. Germline V gene sequence: CDR1 DFQATT, CDR2 SNEGSKA (reference sequence). Trimming removed 3 bases at V and 6 bases at J, with 6 bases between. CDR3 residues: CSARFFNEQFF. The DNA of the CDR3 is TGCAGTGCTAGGTTCTTCAATGAGCAGTTCTTC.

This clonotype has only one observation. This chain links TRBV4-3 with TRBJ2-2; the D call may be TRBD1 or TRBD2 (5 bases each). Per the germline V gene, CDR1 is LGHNA and CDR2 is YSLEER. V lost 6 bases to trimming and J lost 6 bases, with 11 bases between them. The CDR3 totals 13 residues. The CDR3 DNA sequence: TGCGCCAGCAGTCAGAGGGGCTCCGGGGAGCTGTTTTTT. Translation: CASSQRGSGELFF.

The rearrangement joins TRBV5-1 to TRBJ1-3, with D possibly being TRBD1 (6 bases). CDR3 length: 16 residues. Trimming left V 1 base short and J 3 bases short, with 14 bases between. Germline CDR1 is SGHRS and CDR2 is YFSETQ. In nucleotides, the CDR3 is TGCGCCAGCAGCTTGCAAACGGGACAAAGTGGAAACACCATATATTTT. This sequence encodes CASSLQTGQSGNTIYF.

This clonotype was picked up a small number of times. J is TRBJ1-2 and V is TRBV20-1; D is undetermined. Germline V gene lookup returns CDR1 DFQATT and CDR2 SNEGSKA (reference sequence). Trimming took off 5 bases at V and 4 bases at J, with 14 bases between the two ends. The CDR3 has 13 amino acids. CDR3 coding DNA: TGCAGTGCTGACGACAACTTCGGCTATGGCTACACCTTC. Protein: CSADDNFGYGYTF.

The chain has TRBV7-2 and TRBJ2-5; 8 nucleotides match TRBD1. CDR1 is SGHTA, CDR2 FQGNSA, per germline. The CDR3 contains 16 residues. Trimming took 4 bases from V and 5 from J; bases not matched to a gene: 12. This CDR3 reads CASSYPPGGGDETQYF. In DNA, the CDR3 is TGTGCCAGCAGCTACCCCCCAGGGGGCGGGGATGAGACCCAGTACTTC.

The table lists this clonotype with a few counts. A much larger clone differs from this one at a single base, so this may be a read error. The chain recombines TRBV12-3 or TRBV12-4 with TRBJ2-1, with D perhaps matching TRBD2 (6 bases). The CDR3 length is 12 residues. Written as DNA, the CDR3 is TGTGCCAGCACCAAACTAGCTGACGAGCGGTTCTTC. This gives the protein CASTKLADERFF.

The rearrangement joins TRBV7-2 to TRBJ2-1; 8 nucleotides line up with TRBD2. After removal of 5 bases from V and 4 bases from J, the junction contained 16 bases not matched to a gene. There are 18 residues in the CDR3. Germline V gene lookup returns CDR1 SGHTA and CDR2 FQGNSA. CDR3 coding DNA: TGTGCCAGCAGCGCCCGCAGCGGGGGATACGTCGTATACAATGAGCAGTTCTTC. The encoded protein is CASSARSGGYVVYNEQFF. The whole variable domain, filled in from reference TRBV7-2 and TRBJ2-1, reads GAGVSQSPSNKVTEKGKDVELRCDPISGHTALYWYRQSLGQGLEFLIYFQGNSAPDKSGLPSDRFSAERTGGSVSTLTIQRTQQEDSAVYLCASSARSGGYVVYNEQFFGPGTRLTVL.

This rearrangement joins TRBV6-1 to TRBJ1-2; 7 bases are shared with TRBD1. The CDR3 is 16 residues long. V shed 1 base, J shed 6 bases, and the junction held 11 bases outside the gene matches. The germline V gene encodes CDR1 MNHNS and CDR2 SASEGT. The CDR3 nucleotides are TGTGCCAGCAGTGAAGTCGGAGACAGGGTATTCAATGGCTACACCTTC. Residues: CASSEVGDRVFNGYTF.

The V call is TRBV5-1, the J call TRBJ1-2, with 10 bases lining up with TRBD1. The ends lost 4 bases at V and 1 base at J; junction bases unmatched: 7. CDR3 size: 16 residues. The germline V gene encodes CDR1 SGHRS and CDR2 YFSETQ. As DNA, the CDR3 is TGCGCCAGCAGCACGGGACAGGGGCCCGGTAACTATGGCTACACCTTC. Its translation: CASSTGQGPGNYGYTF.

The rearrangement links TRBV7-3 to TRBJ1-2, with D unclear. Trimming cost V 1 base and J 8 bases, with 26 bases left between them. Looked up from germline, CDR1 is SGHTA and CDR2 is FQGTGA. This CDR3 spans 18 amino acids. CDR3 DNA sequence: TGTGCCAGCAGCTTAAAACCGATCGGACCAGCTTCTGACGTAGGCTACACCTTC. It yields the protein CASSLKPIGPASDVGYTF. The entire variable domain, with the rest obtained from reference TRBV7-3 and TRBJ1-2, is as follows: GAGVSQTPSNKVTEKGKYVELRCDPISGHTALYWYRQSLGQGPEFLIYFQGTGAADDSGLPNDRFFAVRPEGSVSTLKIQRTERGDSAVYLCASSLKPIGPASDVGYTFGSGTRLTVV.